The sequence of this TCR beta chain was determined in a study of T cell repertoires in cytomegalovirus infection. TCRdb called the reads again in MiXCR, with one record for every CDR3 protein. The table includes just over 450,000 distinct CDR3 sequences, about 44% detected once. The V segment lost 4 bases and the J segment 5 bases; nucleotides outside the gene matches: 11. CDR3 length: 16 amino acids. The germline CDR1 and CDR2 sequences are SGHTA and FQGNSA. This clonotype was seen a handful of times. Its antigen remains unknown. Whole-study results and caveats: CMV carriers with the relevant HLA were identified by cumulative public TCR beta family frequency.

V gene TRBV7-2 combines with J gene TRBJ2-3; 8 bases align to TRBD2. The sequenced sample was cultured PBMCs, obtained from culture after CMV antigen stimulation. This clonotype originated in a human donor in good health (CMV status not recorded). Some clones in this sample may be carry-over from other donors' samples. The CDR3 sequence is CASSSERSGRKDTQYF. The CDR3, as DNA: TGTGCCAGCAGCTCAGAGAGGAGCGGGAGAAAAGATACGCAGTATTTT. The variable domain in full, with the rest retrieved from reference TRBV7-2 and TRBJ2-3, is GAGVSQSPSNKVTEKGKDVELRCDPISGHTALYWYRQSLGQGLEFLIYFQGNSAPDKSGLPSDRFSAERTGGSVSTLTIQRTQQEDSAVYLCASSSERSGRKDTQYFGPGTRLTVL.